This TCR beta chain was captured in a study of blood T cell repertoires in COVID-19. For the study at large: Sites in the United States, Italy and Spain provided acute and convalescent COVID-19 samples.

Assay used: immunoSEQ multiplex PCR; TCRdb lists only in-frame clones, some missing. This sample has around 310,000 clones, with about 88% found just once. Cohort allocation depended upon clinical history that participants reported. Looked up from germline, CDR1 is MDHEN and CDR2 is SYDVKM. V dropped 4 bases and J dropped 3; count of bases not matched to a gene: 8. CDR3 length: 16 amino acids. Sequencing was performed on PBMCs or T cells enriched from blood (not recorded which). The V call is TRBV28, the J call TRBJ2-7; 11 nucleotides match TRBD1. The clonotype was recovered from a middle-aged woman who had recovered from COVID-19. The chain's CDR3 is CASSSYGTGGFYEQYF. The CDR3 DNA sequence: TGTGCCAGCAGTTCCTACGGGACAGGGGGATTCTACGAGCAGTACTTC.